These 4 T cell receptor beta chains came from one sample sequenced in a study of T cells in Graves' hyperthyroidism and ophthalmopathy. The investigators amplified TCR beta CDR3 regions from RNA transcripts. The study used the HTBI primer set for a first-round RT-PCR of the TCR CDR3. One entry per CDR3 protein, called by TCRdb with MiXCR from the multiplex PCR reads. In the table there are nearly 600,000 distinct CDR3 sequences, over 11% of which are singletons. Material for sequencing was blood. These receptors originate from a woman in her thirties with Graves' hyperthyroidism that later progressed to Graves' ophthalmopathy.

This clonotype was detected a few times. This chain connects TRBV28 to TRBJ1-1, with D possibly matching TRBD1 (5 bases). This CDR3 is built from 12 residues. V shed 6 bases and J shed 6 bases, with 11 bases lying between them. CDR1 is MDHEN and CDR2 is SYDVKM in the germline V gene. The CDR3 DNA sequence: TGTGCCAGCAGAGGGCCAGGGTCTGAAGCTTTCTTT. It specifies CASRGPGSEAFF.

The V call is TRBV13, the J call TRBJ2-7; TRBD1 might be the D (5 bases). The V gene's germline CDR1 is PRHDT and CDR2 FYEKMQ (reference sequence). V lost 1 base and J lost 3, with 16 bases in between. The CDR3 length is 16 residues. The CDR3 loop is CASSLVKGVTGYEQYF. As DNA, the CDR3 is TGTGCCAGCAGCTTAGTAAAAGGGGTCACAGGCTACGAGCAGTACTTC.

V usage is TRBV2 and J usage is TRBJ2-3; D call uncertain. The germline gives CDR1 SNHLY, CDR2 FYNNEI. The CDR3 has 12 residues. The CDR3 here is CVGTQGTDTQYF. CDR3 coding DNA: TGTGTCGGTACGCAGGGCACAGATACGCAGTATTTT.

Comments on this clonotype: It is likely a read error, because the conserved phenylalanine at the end of the CDR3 is missing. This chain joins TRBV7-8 and TRBJ1-1; a weak D match, TRBD1 (5 bases). The V end was cut by 8 bases, the J end by 6 bases, with 19 bases between. The CDR3 sequence is 14 residues long. Germline V gene sequence: CDR1 SGHVS, CDR2 FQNEAQ. CDR3 protein: CASGYKDETAEAFL. Written as DNA, the CDR3 is TGTGCCAGCGGTTACAAGGACGAGACAGCTGAAGCTTTCTTA.